Listed below are T cell receptor beta chains from one sample, sequenced in a study of T cell repertoires in cytomegalovirus infection. Antigen specificity for these receptors is unknown. TCRdb called the reads again in MiXCR, with one record for every CDR3 protein. Of hundreds of thousands of distinct CDR3 sequences in the sample, 29% were seen once. The source was cultured PBMCs, collected from culture after CMV antigen stimulation. These receptor sequences come from a human donor in good health (CMV status not recorded). Some clones in this sample may be carry-over from other donors' samples. Both conserved end residues are part of each CDR3. The order of the fields is CDR3 protein, CDR3 DNA, D gene, J gene, clone size, V gene. The D gene is left open where the match is weak. Not every row has a clone size; where given, it reads once, few, many or a size class.

CDR3 protein: CASSPGQGGSSNQPQHF
CDR3 DNA: TGTGCCAGCTCACCGGGACAGGGGGGAAGTAGCAATCAGCCCCAGCATTTT
D gene: TRBD1
J gene: TRBJ1-5
clone size: .
V gene: TRBV18

CDR3 protein: CASSISFVEQYF
CDR3 DNA: TGTGCCAGCAGTATTTCTTTCGTCGAGCAGTACTTC
D gene: .
J gene: TRBJ2-7
clone size: .
V gene: TRBV28

CDR3 protein: CAISESSTGTQDTEAFF
CDR3 DNA: TGTGCCATCAGTGAGTCTAGCACCGGGACACAGGACACTGAAGCTTTCTTT
D gene: .
J gene: TRBJ1-1
clone size: few
V gene: TRBV10-3

CDR3 protein: CASSYVMENTEAFF
CDR3 DNA: TGTGCCAGCAGCTATGTGATGGAGAACACTGAAGCTTTCTTT
D gene: .
J gene: TRBJ1-1
clone size: few
V gene: TRBV5-6

CDR3 protein: CASRAEGQIPNQPQHF
CDR3 DNA: TGTGCCAGCCGGGCGGAAGGACAGATACCTAATCAGCCCCAGCATTTT
D gene: .
J gene: TRBJ1-5
clone size: .
V gene: TRBV7-8

CDR3 protein: CASSLRGEGNQPQHF
CDR3 DNA: TGTGCCAGCAGCTTAAGAGGGGAAGGCAATCAGCCCCAGCATTTT
D gene: .
J gene: TRBJ1-5
clone size: many
V gene: TRBV11-2

CDR3 protein: CASSLRGASNTGELFF
CDR3 DNA: TGTGCCAGCAGTCTCCGCGGGGCCTCGAACACCGGGGAGCTGTTTTTT
D gene: .
J gene: TRBJ2-2
clone size: .
V gene: TRBV27

CDR3 protein: CATISTRPTIYF
CDR3 DNA: TGTGCCACCATTTCTACCCGGCCGACCATATATTTT
D gene: .
J gene: TRBJ1-3
clone size: few
V gene: TRBV6-1

CDR3 protein: CASSQPDLGTEAFF
CDR3 DNA: TGTGCCAGCAGCCAGCCCGACTTGGGGACCGAAGCTTTCTTT
D gene: .
J gene: TRBJ1-1
clone size: .
V gene: TRBV5-6

CDR3 protein: CASSTGGSANYGYTF
CDR3 DNA: TGTGCCAGCAGTACCGGGGGTTCCGCTAACTATGGCTACACCTTC
D gene: .
J gene: TRBJ1-2
clone size: .
V gene: TRBV27

CDR3 protein: CASSVSGIQETQYF
CDR3 DNA: TGTGCCAGCAGTGTTAGCGGGATCCAAGAGACCCAGTACTTC
D gene: TRBD2
J gene: TRBJ2-5
clone size: .
V gene: TRBV6-1

CDR3 protein: CASGLVVYLAVFNEQFF
CDR3 DNA: TGTGCTAGTGGTTTGGTAGTGTATCTAGCGGTATTCAATGAGCAGTTCTTC
D gene: TRBD2
J gene: TRBJ2-1
clone size: .
V gene: TRBV12-5

CDR3 protein: CSASPGAGAKWETQYF
CDR3 DNA: TGCAGTGCTAGCCCAGGAGCGGGAGCAAAGTGGGAGACCCAGTACTTC
D gene: TRBD2
J gene: TRBJ2-5
clone size: few
V gene: TRBV20-1

CDR3 protein: CASGSIGETQYF
CDR3 DNA: TGTGCCAGCGGTTCGATAGGGGAGACCCAGTACTTC
D gene: .
J gene: TRBJ2-5
clone size: .
V gene: TRBV6-1

CDR3 protein: CASSTGQPATNEKLFF
CDR3 DNA: TGTGCCAGCAGCACTGGACAGCCCGCAACTAATGAAAAACTGTTTTTT
D gene: .
J gene: TRBJ1-4
clone size: many
V gene: TRBV7-9

CDR3 protein: CASSTQGANGYTF
CDR3 DNA: TGTGCCAGCAGTACCCAGGGGGCCAATGGCTACACCTTC
D gene: TRBD1
J gene: TRBJ1-2
clone size: once
V gene: TRBV27

CDR3 protein: CASSWDRRNTDTQYF
CDR3 DNA: TGTGCCAGCAGCTGGGACAGGCGGAACACAGATACGCAGTATTTT
D gene: TRBD1
J gene: TRBJ2-3
clone size: few
V gene: TRBV7-8

CDR3 protein: CASSLHPLGGGLPYEQYF
CDR3 DNA: TGTGCCAGCAGCCTCCACCCCTTGGGAGGCGGGCTCCCCTACGAGCAGTACTTC
D gene: .
J gene: TRBJ2-7
clone size: many
V gene: TRBV7-2

CDR3 protein: CASSLALNTGELFF
CDR3 DNA: TGTGCCAGCAGCTTGGCGCTTAACACCGGGGAGCTGTTTTTT
D gene: .
J gene: TRBJ2-2
clone size: few
V gene: TRBV5-6

CDR3 protein: CASSEVGGLGSNQPQHF
CDR3 DNA: TGTGCCAGCAGTGAAGTTGGGGGGTTAGGGAGCAATCAGCCCCAGCATTTT
D gene: .
J gene: TRBJ1-5
clone size: .
V gene: TRBV6-1

CDR3 protein: CASSHGGAQVLQPQHF
CDR3 DNA: TGTGCCAGCAGTCACGGGGGGGCCCAGGTCTTGCAGCCCCAGCATTTT
D gene: .
J gene: TRBJ1-5
clone size: .
V gene: TRBV28

CDR3 protein: CAWSVQYEQYF
CDR3 DNA: TGTGCCTGGAGTGTACAATACGAGCAGTACTTC
D gene: .
J gene: TRBJ2-7
clone size: .
V gene: TRBV30

CDR3 protein: CASSIGGGRHGQPQHF
CDR3 DNA: TGTGCCAGTAGTATCGGAGGCGGACGGCACGGTCAGCCCCAGCATTTT
D gene: .
J gene: TRBJ1-5
clone size: .
V gene: TRBV19

CDR3 protein: CASSRKPGQTFYEQFF
CDR3 DNA: TGTGCCAGCTCACGAAAACCGGGACAGACTTTTTATGAGCAGTTCTTC
D gene: TRBD1
J gene: TRBJ2-1
clone size: many
V gene: TRBV18

CDR3 protein: CASSRLAVNTEAFF
CDR3 DNA: TGTGCCAGCAGCAGGCTGGCCGTGAACACTGAAGCTTTCTTT
D gene: .
J gene: TRBJ1-1
clone size: once
V gene: TRBV27

CDR3 protein: CASSLQGNPTGELFF
CDR3 DNA: TGTGCCAGTAGTCTACAGGGTAATCCCACCGGGGAGCTGTTTTTT
D gene: .
J gene: TRBJ2-2
clone size: many
V gene: TRBV19

CDR3 protein: CASSLEGREAYNEQFF
CDR3 DNA: TGTGCCAGCAGCCTAGAGGGACGGGAGGCCTACAATGAGCAGTTCTTC
D gene: TRBD2
J gene: TRBJ2-1
clone size: .
V gene: TRBV11-3

CDR3 protein: CASSSQGEPITEAFF
CDR3 DNA: TGTGCCAGCAGTTCCCAGGGGGAACCAATCACTGAAGCTTTCTTT
D gene: TRBD1
J gene: TRBJ1-1
clone size: .
V gene: TRBV12-3/TRBV12-4

CDR3 protein: CASSSIHYRRYSNQPQHF
CDR3 DNA: TGTGCCAGCAGTTCGATACACTACAGACGGTATAGCAATCAGCCCCAGCATTTT
D gene: .
J gene: TRBJ1-5
clone size: once
V gene: TRBV6-5

CDR3 protein: CASSPSVIRGTDTQYF
CDR3 DNA: TGTGCCAGCAGCCCTAGCGTGATTCGGGGTACAGATACGCAGTATTTT
D gene: .
J gene: TRBJ2-3
clone size: many
V gene: TRBV7-2

CDR3 protein: CASTPGTDEKLFF
CDR3 DNA: TGTGCCAGCACCCCTGGGACGGATGAAAAACTGTTTTTT
D gene: .
J gene: TRBJ1-4
clone size: .
V gene: TRBV12-3/TRBV12-4

CDR3 protein: CASSESPGDTGELFF
CDR3 DNA: TGCGCCAGCAGTGAGTCCCCGGGGGACACCGGGGAGCTGTTTTTT
D gene: .
J gene: TRBJ2-2
clone size: many
V gene: TRBV10-1

CDR3 protein: CASSPPTRPGLLYF
CDR3 DNA: TGTGCCAGCAGCCCTCCTACCAGGCCGGGACTCCTGTATTTT
D gene: .
J gene: TRBJ2-3
clone size: .
V gene: TRBV6-5